This T cell receptor beta chain stems from a study of blood T cell repertoires in COVID-19. As handled by the study authors: Nucleated cell number was recorded as an estimate derived from reference gene primer amplification. Repertoires were generated with immunoSEQ multiplex PCR, while TCRdb's copy carries only in-frame clones and drops some. Clone size and V and J calls were adopted from that table, with D and trimming inferred from the DNA. The sample consists of approximately 94,000 clones, 70% to 80% of them appearing once. This CDR3 is built from 16 residues. CDR1 and CDR2 (germline): LGHNA, YSLEER. Trimming left V 0 bases short and J 3 bases short, with 11 bases between.

The J gene is TRBJ1-4, the V gene TRBV4-3; D possibly corresponds to TRBD1 (6 bases). The sequence was obtained from a woman between 70 and 85 years old with acute or convalescent COVID-19. The source material was peripheral blood. CDR3 sequence reads: CASSQEPQGSNEKLFF. The CDR3, as DNA: TGCGCCAGCAGCCAAGAGCCCCAGGGGTCTAATGAAAAACTGTTTTTT.